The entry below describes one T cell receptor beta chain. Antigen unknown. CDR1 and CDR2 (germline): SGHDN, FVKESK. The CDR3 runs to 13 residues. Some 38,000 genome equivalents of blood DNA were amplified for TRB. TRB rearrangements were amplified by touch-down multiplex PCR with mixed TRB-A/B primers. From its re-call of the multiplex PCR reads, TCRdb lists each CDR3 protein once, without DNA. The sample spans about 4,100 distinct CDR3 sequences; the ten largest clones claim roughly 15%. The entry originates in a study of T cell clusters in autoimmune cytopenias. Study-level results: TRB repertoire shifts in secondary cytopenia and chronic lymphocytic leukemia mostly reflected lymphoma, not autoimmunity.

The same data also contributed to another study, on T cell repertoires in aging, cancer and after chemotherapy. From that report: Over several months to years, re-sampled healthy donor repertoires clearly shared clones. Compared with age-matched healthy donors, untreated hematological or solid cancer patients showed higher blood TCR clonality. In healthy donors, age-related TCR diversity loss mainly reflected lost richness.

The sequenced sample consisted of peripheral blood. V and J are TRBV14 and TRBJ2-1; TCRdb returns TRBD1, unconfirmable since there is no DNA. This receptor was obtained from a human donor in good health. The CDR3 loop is CASSQLGGNEQFF. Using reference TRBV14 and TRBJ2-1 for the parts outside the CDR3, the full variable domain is EAGVTQFPSHSVIEKGQTVTLRCDPISGHDNLYWYRRVMGKEIKFLLHFVKESKQDESGMPNNRFLAERTGGTYSTLKVQPAELEDSGVYFCASSQLGGNEQFFGPGTRLTVL.